Listed below are T cell receptor beta chains from one sample, sequenced in a study of cytotoxic CD8 clonotypes in ibrutinib-treated CLL. Clones were read by immunoSEQ multiplex PCR, and TCRdb kept only the in-frame ones, dropping some. The sample records 300,000 or so clones, over 60% being singletons. Sequenced here: PBMCs, sampled after 36 months of ibrutinib treatment. These receptors were collected from a human donor with chronic lymphocytic leukemia. Each CDR3 is given with its conserved first and last residue. A D gene is named only where the DNA matches it firmly. Not all rows give a size; the values are once, few, many and, for expanded clones, a class.

CDR3aa: CASSSYRVNTEAFF
CDR3nt: TGCGCCAGCAGCTCATATAGGGTGAACACTGAAGCTTTCTTT
abundance: NA
j_gene: TRBJ1-1
d_gene: NA
v_gene: TRBV5-1

CDR3aa: CASSQEGLSNDEQFF
CDR3nt: TGCGCCAGCAGCCAAGAGGGCTTATCCAACGATGAGCAGTTCTTC
abundance: few
j_gene: TRBJ2-1
d_gene: NA
v_gene: TRBV4-1

CDR3aa: CASSAGVSYGYTF
CDR3nt: TGTGCCAGCAGTGCAGGGGTAAGCTATGGCTACACCTTC
abundance: NA
j_gene: TRBJ1-2
d_gene: NA
v_gene: TRBV2

CDR3aa: CASSTGKGEWETQYF
CDR3nt: TGTGCCAGCAGTACGGGGAAGGGGGAGTGGGAGACCCAGTACTTC
abundance: NA
j_gene: TRBJ2-5
d_gene: NA
v_gene: TRBV2

CDR3aa: CASSVGQGNYGYTF
CDR3nt: TGTGCCAGCAGTGTGGGACAGGGTAACTATGGCTACACCTTC
abundance: NA
j_gene: TRBJ1-2
d_gene: TRBD1
v_gene: TRBV6-1

CDR3aa: CASSLASGGTYGYTF
CDR3nt: TGCGCCAGCAGCTTGGCCTCCGGGGGCACCTATGGCTACACCTTC
abundance: few
j_gene: TRBJ1-2
d_gene: NA
v_gene: TRBV5-1

CDR3aa: CASSESVAGISYEQYF
CDR3nt: TGCGCCAGCAGCGAGAGTGTAGCGGGAATCTCCTACGAGCAGTACTTC
abundance: NA
j_gene: TRBJ2-7
d_gene: TRBD2
v_gene: TRBV4-1

CDR3aa: CASSHRTSGGPWYEQFF
CDR3nt: TGCGCCAGCAGCCACAGGACTAGCGGGGGCCCATGGTATGAGCAGTTCTTC
abundance: NA
j_gene: TRBJ2-1
d_gene: TRBD2
v_gene: TRBV5-1

CDR3aa: CASSLEGGYSYNEQFF
CDR3nt: TGCGCCAGCAGCTTGGAGGGAGGGTATTCCTACAATGAGCAGTTCTTC
abundance: NA
j_gene: TRBJ2-1
d_gene: TRBD2
v_gene: TRBV5-1

CDR3aa: CASSQPKTEYSNQPQHF
CDR3nt: TGCGCCAGCAGTCAACCCAAGACAGAATATAGCAATCAGCCCCAGCATTTT
abundance: NA
j_gene: TRBJ1-5
d_gene: NA
v_gene: TRBV23-1

CDR3aa: CASSIRATHGKLFF
CDR3nt: TGTGCCAGTAGTATACGGGCCACGCATGGGAAACTGTTTTTT
abundance: NA
j_gene: TRBJ1-4
d_gene: NA
v_gene: TRBV19

CDR3aa: CASSPDRTRGEQYF
CDR3nt: TGTGCCAGCTCACCAGACCGGACTAGAGGCGAGCAGTACTTC
abundance: few
j_gene: TRBJ2-7
d_gene: TRBD2
v_gene: TRBV18

CDR3aa: CASSQSFATTDTQYF
CDR3nt: TGCGCCAGCAGCCAAAGCTTCGCTACCACAGATACGCAGTATTTT
abundance: NA
j_gene: TRBJ2-3
d_gene: NA
v_gene: TRBV4-1

CDR3aa: CATSRHSSSGGETQYF
CDR3nt: TGTGCCACCAGCAGACACTCCTCTAGCGGAGGAGAGACCCAGTACTTC
abundance: NA
j_gene: TRBJ2-5
d_gene: TRBD2
v_gene: TRBV15

CDR3aa: CASSWTSGYTQYF
CDR3nt: TGTGCCAGCAGCTGGACTAGCGGTTATACGCAGTATTTT
abundance: NA
j_gene: TRBJ2-3
d_gene: TRBD2
v_gene: TRBV6-5

CDR3aa: CATSSIRDTYNEQFF
CDR3nt: TGTGCCACCAGCAGCATTCGGGACACCTACAATGAGCAGTTCTTC
abundance: NA
j_gene: TRBJ2-1
d_gene: NA
v_gene: TRBV15

CDR3aa: CASSYPTISWPYEQYF
CDR3nt: TGTGCCAGCAGCTACCCAACCATTAGTTGGCCCTACGAGCAGTACTTC
abundance: NA
j_gene: TRBJ2-7
d_gene: NA
v_gene: TRBV7-3

CDR3aa: CASSGGGGFYEQYF
CDR3nt: TGCGCCAGCAGTGGAGGTGGGGGTTTCTACGAGCAGTACTTC
abundance: NA
j_gene: TRBJ2-7
d_gene: NA
v_gene: TRBV10-2

CDR3aa: CASSLAMGSYNSPLHF
CDR3nt: TGTGCCAGCAGCTTAGCAATGGGATCCTATAATTCACCCCTCCACTTT
abundance: NA
j_gene: TRBJ1-6
d_gene: NA
v_gene: TRBV7-2

CDR3aa: CASSFSTVTYEQYF
CDR3nt: TGTGCCAGCAGCTTTTCGACTGTCACCTACGAGCAGTACTTC
abundance: NA
j_gene: TRBJ2-7
d_gene: NA
v_gene: TRBV7-2

CDR3aa: CAISGGLADSPLHF
CDR3nt: TGTGCCATCAGTGGCGGATTAGCTGATTCACCCCTCCACTTT
abundance: NA
j_gene: TRBJ1-6
d_gene: NA
v_gene: TRBV10-3

CDR3aa: CAIMAGLAGGATDTQYF
CDR3nt: TGTGCCATCATGGCCGGACTAGCGGGGGGGGCCACAGATACGCAGTATTTT
abundance: NA
j_gene: TRBJ2-3
d_gene: TRBD2
v_gene: TRBV10-3

CDR3aa: CASSERENLWSYF
CDR3nt: TGTGCCAGCAGTGAACGGGAAAATCTCTGGAGCTACTTC
abundance: NA
j_gene: TRBJ2-7
d_gene: NA
v_gene: TRBV6-1

CDR3aa: CATSGSSLRSPLHF
CDR3nt: TGTGCCACCTCAGGGAGCAGTTTGCGTTCACCCCTCCACTTT
abundance: few
j_gene: TRBJ1-6
d_gene: NA
v_gene: TRBV27

CDR3aa: CASSFLDTQYF
CDR3nt: TGTGCCAGCAGTTTCTTGGATACGCAGTATTTT
abundance: NA
j_gene: TRBJ2-3
d_gene: NA
v_gene: TRBV6-5

CDR3aa: CASSIRSQSSGNTIYF
CDR3nt: TGTGCCAGTAGTATTCGAAGCCAGAGCTCTGGAAACACCATATATTTT
abundance: few
j_gene: TRBJ1-3
d_gene: NA
v_gene: TRBV19

CDR3aa: CASSHLMGGWGNTEAFF
CDR3nt: TGTGCCAGCAGCCACCTAATGGGGGGATGGGGGAACACTGAAGCTTTCTTT
abundance: NA
j_gene: TRBJ1-1
d_gene: NA
v_gene: TRBV7-9

CDR3aa: CASSPQGSRNTEAFF
CDR3nt: TGTGCCAGCTCACCACAGGGGAGCAGGAACACTGAAGCTTTCTTT
abundance: few
j_gene: TRBJ1-1
d_gene: NA
v_gene: TRBV18

CDR3aa: CSVEGRSDTEAFF
CDR3nt: TGCAGCGTTGAGGGCAGGTCGGACACTGAAGCTTTCTTT
abundance: NA
j_gene: TRBJ1-1
d_gene: NA
v_gene: TRBV29-1

CDR3aa: CASRGPGIYEQYF
CDR3nt: TGTGCGAGCAGGGGTCCCGGGATCTACGAGCAGTACTTC
abundance: NA
j_gene: TRBJ2-7
d_gene: NA
v_gene: TRBV9

CDR3aa: CAISESRAYEQYF
CDR3nt: TGTGCCATCAGTGAGTCGAGGGCCTACGAGCAGTACTTC
abundance: once
j_gene: TRBJ2-7
d_gene: NA
v_gene: TRBV10-3

CDR3aa: CASAAWGGGSGANVLTF
CDR3nt: TGTGCCAGCGCCGCCTGGGGCGGGGGCTCTGGGGCCAACGTCCTGACTTTC
abundance: few
j_gene: TRBJ2-6
d_gene: TRBD2
v_gene: TRBV27

CDR3aa: CASSIIAGGGGETQYF
CDR3nt: TGTGCCAGCAGTATCATAGCGGGAGGCGGTGGTGAGACCCAGTACTTC
abundance: NA
j_gene: TRBJ2-5
d_gene: TRBD2
v_gene: TRBV27

CDR3aa: CAILELTLAGGGDIQYF
CDR3nt: TGTGCCATCCTAGAGCTTACACTAGCGGGTGGAGGAGACATTCAGTACTTC
abundance: few
j_gene: TRBJ2-4
d_gene: TRBD2
v_gene: TRBV10-3

CDR3aa: CASSPAGGLNTGELFF
CDR3nt: TGTGCCAGCAGCCCCGCGGGTGGACTTAACACCGGGGAGCTGTTTTTT
abundance: NA
j_gene: TRBJ2-2
d_gene: NA
v_gene: TRBV9

CDR3aa: CASSKTGSSYGYTF
CDR3nt: TGTGCCAGCAGTAAAACAGGGAGTAGCTATGGCTACACCTTC
abundance: NA
j_gene: TRBJ1-2
d_gene: NA
v_gene: TRBV6-5

CDR3aa: CASSLDSHSNQPQHF
CDR3nt: TGCGCCAGCAGCTTGGACAGCCATAGCAATCAGCCCCAGCATTTT
abundance: NA
j_gene: TRBJ1-5
d_gene: NA
v_gene: TRBV5-1

CDR3aa: CASSVSASGRKDNEQFF
CDR3nt: TGTGCCAGCAGCGTATCGGCTAGCGGGAGAAAGGACAATGAGCAGTTCTTC
abundance: NA
j_gene: TRBJ2-1
d_gene: TRBD2
v_gene: TRBV9

CDR3aa: CASSLIQGNNEQFF
CDR3nt: TGTGCCAGCAGCTTAATTCAGGGGAACAATGAGCAGTTCTTC
abundance: few
j_gene: TRBJ2-1
d_gene: NA
v_gene: TRBV7-6

CDR3aa: CATSRGTGLSYEQYF
CDR3nt: TGTGCCACCAGCAGAGGGACAGGCCTCTCCTACGAGCAGTACTTC
abundance: NA
j_gene: TRBJ2-7
d_gene: TRBD1
v_gene: TRBV15

CDR3aa: CAISTGTKNTEAFF
CDR3nt: TGTGCCATCAGTACAGGAACAAAGAACACTGAAGCTTTCTTT
abundance: NA
j_gene: TRBJ1-1
d_gene: NA
v_gene: TRBV10-3

CDR3aa: CASTKDGYGYTF
CDR3nt: TGTGCCAGCACCAAGGACGGATATGGCTACACCTTC
abundance: NA
j_gene: TRBJ1-2
d_gene: NA
v_gene: TRBV7-8

CDR3aa: CASSLAGASNEQFF
CDR3nt: TGCGCCAGCAGCTTGGCGGGAGCGAGTAATGAGCAGTTCTTC
abundance: few
j_gene: TRBJ2-1
d_gene: NA
v_gene: TRBV5-1

CDR3aa: CASSVDPRAQYF
CDR3nt: TGTGCCAGCAGCGTAGACCCGAGGGCCCAGTACTTC
abundance: NA
j_gene: TRBJ2-5
d_gene: NA
v_gene: TRBV9

CDR3aa: CASSGRAYDTQYF
CDR3nt: TGTGCCAGCAGCGGGAGGGCCTATGATACGCAGTATTTT
abundance: few
j_gene: TRBJ2-3
d_gene: TRBD2
v_gene: TRBV27